This T cell receptor beta chain stems from a study of high-grade serous ovarian cancer treatment subgroups. About the study: On average, roughly 14,000 reads and 7,000 to 8,500 unique TCR beta rearrangements were obtained per sample.

Tumor tissue was taken before any definitive surgery or chemotherapy was given. About this clone itself: Its antigen is as yet unknown.

Whole-study findings and limits: Repertoire similarity ranged about 0.1 to 0.85 between tumors of one patient. CDR1 and CDR2 were left unanalyzed; analyses focused on CDR3.

The CDR3 spans 15 residues. CDR1 and CDR2 from the germline V gene are SNHLY and FYNNEI. Trimming cost V 5 bases and J 0 bases, with 14 bases left between them. The repertoire was sequenced with immunoSEQ multiplex PCR; TCRdb's copy has only in-frame clones and lacks some. This sample yields roughly 6,000 clones, of which approximately 72% are seen a single time; around 9.3% belongs to the top ten. The gene calls are TRBV2 and TRBJ2-7; D perhaps matches TRBD1 (6 bases). This sequence originates from a human donor with high-grade serous ovarian cancer. The sequenced material came from tumor tissue. The DNA for the CDR3 is TGTGCCAGCAGTCAGGGACACTCGAGCTCCTACGAGCAGTACTTC. Residues: CASSQGHSSSYEQYF. The variable domain in full, with the rest retrieved from reference TRBV2 and TRBJ2-7, is EPEVTQTPSHQVTQMGQEVILRCVPISNHLYFYWYRQILGQKVEFLVSFYNNEISEKSEIFDDQFSVERPDGSNFTLKIRSTKLEDSAMYFCASSQGHSSSYEQYFGPGTRLTVT.